The sequence of this TCR beta chain was determined in a study of STAT5B mutations in CD4+ large granular lymphocyte leukemia (dated by TCRdb to between 2021 and 2022). About the study as a whole: Among healthy controls, the CDR3 'QG' motif was associated with a particular HLA allele. The study compared the TCRbeta repertoires of patients with CD4+ T-cell large granular lymphocyte leukemia against the TCRbeta repertoires of healthy blood donors. Flow cytometry on FACSCanto II or FACSVerse showed that the purified fractions were more than 95% pure among lymphocytes.

From the cysteine up to the phenylalanine, the CDR3 has a length of 14 residues. The sequence is cut down to CDR3 DNA, 42 bases in frame from base 1. Between the V and J ends, shortened by 3 bases and 1 base respectively, the junction contains 8 bases. The germline V gene yields SGHTA for CDR1 and FQGNSA for CDR2. The healthy control group was made up of roughly 34 blood donors, and the Finnish Red Cross blood service supplied their buffy coats. All TCR-sequenced material derived from peripheral blood: patient blood samples and healthy donor buffy coats. Ficoll-Hypaque gradient centrifugation was used to isolate peripheral blood mononuclear cells. CD4+ cells were magnetically purified from the buffy coats of healthy controls. The Gentra Puregene Cell and Tissue kit was used for genomic DNA extraction, and quantification was performed on a Qubit 2.0 fluorometer. The paper as a whole reports these results and caveats: Main leukemic clonotypes were private to each patient, although over 20% appeared at low frequency in other patients' non-leukemic repertoires. TRBV06-family usage was enriched among the top patient clones (8/27) compared with healthy controls (2/35). CD4-sorted patient repertoires appeared more clonal than healthy CD4+ repertoires, and this difference persisted after removing the putative leukemic clones. The data were not HLA-matched, and the relatively small sample size could explain the higher clonality seen in CD4+ compared with CD8+ T-LGLL.

TCRbeta rearrangements were sequenced from genomic DNA using the immunoSEQ assay at survey resolution. On the study's bioinformatics: In the TCR sequencing data, the lowest productive clonotype frequency that could be detected was 2.59 x 10-5. Analyses included only productive TCRbeta rearrangements, meaning complete and in-frame sequences. Simpson clonality, calculated in the immunoSEQ Analyzer version 3.0, was used as the measure of sample clonality. Clones were grouped by frequency into very rare, small, medium, large (1-20%) or hyperexpanded (>20%) categories. Generation probabilities were estimated with OLGA 1.2.3, V-gene circos plots were made with VDJtools, specificities were looked up in VDJdb, and CDR3 motifs were identified with GLIPH. What TCRdb holds here is the immuneACCESS table cut down to in-frame rearrangements. Part of the clones is not present; checked against another copy, under half of the missing clones reflect an unresolved V gene, and the others are unexplained. The DNA was the basis for D and trimming; V, J and clone size are from that table. The sample contains 45,000 to 55,000 clones, around 70% of them found a single time. 1.5% to 1.7% of the sample is taken by the ten largest.

With regard to this clone: The antigen this receptor binds is unknown. No quality values exist for individual bases; no much larger clone is one base distant.

The TCR was taken from a human donor in good health. The receptor chain draws on TRBV7-2 and TRBJ2-3, with the D gene uncertain. Sample: CD4+ T cells from blood buffy coats. The CDR3 region has the sequence CASSFGGGTDTQYF. The nucleotide sequence is given as TGTGCCAGCAGCTTCGGTGGGGGCACAGATACGCAGTATTTT.